A selection of T cell receptor beta chains follows, all from one sample in a study of regulatory T cells in long-lasting Graves disease. TCRdb reprocessed the multiplex PCR reads via MiXCR and lists one record per CDR3 protein. The table shows 680,000 or so distinct CDR3 sequences, with less than 20% occurring only once. Another study also made use of these data, one on T cells in Graves' hyperthyroidism and ophthalmopathy.

The source material was peripheral blood mononuclear cells (PBMCs), sampled at new diagnosis, from a patient treated with antithyroid drugs. The receptor set was obtained from a woman aged 25 to 39 with Graves disease. Each CDR3 is given without its conserved first and last residue.

j_call v_call cdr3_aa
TRBJ2-7 TRBV9 ASSTTGGPYEQY
TRBJ2-2 TRBV5-4 ASRQDYANTGELF
TRBJ1-6 TRBV20-1 STKPGSYNSPLH
TRBJ1-5 TRBV7-2 ASSVDTGQPQH
TRBJ2-7 TRBV7-2 ASSLILAGGRAYEQY
TRBJ2-1 TRBV6-9 ASSYYEHNEQF
TRBJ2-3 TRBV28 ASSRGLAGFPSTDTQY
TRBJ2-1 TRBV2 ASSKSGRALSEQF
TRBJ1-1 TRBV28 ASSFSKVAEAF
TRBJ2-5 TRBV29-1 SVELEVGAQY
TRBJ2-2 TRBV24-1 ATKSVENTGELF
TRBJ1-1 TRBV9 ASSVARGIDTEAF
TRBJ2-5 TRBV28 ASSLAASFGETQY
TRBJ2-5 TRBV25-1 ASSDGGAEHKTQY
TRBJ1-1 TRBV4-1 ASSPAAASSGDGEAF
TRBJ2-7 TRBV6-1 ASITLAGETYEQY
TRBJ1-1 TRBV2 ASRDGQNTEAF
TRBJ2-5 TRBV7-9 ASSKAGGLQETQY
TRBJ2-3 TRBV11-2 ASSSGGLAADTQY
TRBJ2-1 TRBV6-1 ASSELPGLVNWEQF
TRBJ2-7 TRBV5-1 ASSLVPDRSSYEQY
TRBJ1-1 TRBV19 ASSGFFEGTEAF
TRBJ2-7 TRBV7-2 ASSWGARNPTYEQY
TRBJ1-6 TRBV7-9 ASREGSSYNSPLH
TRBJ1-1 TRBV12-3/TRBV12-4 ASSGTTAQNTEAF
TRBJ1-5 TRBV7-3 ASSADRDQPQH
TRBJ2-5 TRBV24-1 ATSEVGRQGETQY
TRBJ1-6 TRBV14 ASSRNWNSPLH
TRBJ1-2 TRBV28 ASSGTGQAYGYT
TRBJ2-7 TRBV18 ASSQGSGEQY
TRBJ1-2 TRBV2 ASSRRGSNYGYT
TRBJ2-1 TRBV24-1 ATSDPASDSYNEQF
TRBJ1-6 TRBV13 ASSPSVKGSYNSPLH
TRBJ1-6 TRBV6-9 ASSLVGQGNSPLH
TRBJ2-4 TRBV12-3/TRBV12-4 ASAYGDVGKNIQY
TRBJ2-7 TRBV6-1 ASSEEGGSYEQY
TRBJ2-2 TRBV7-9 ASSRGPGELF
TRBJ2-3 TRBV15 ATSRPSDRGTDTQY
TRBJ2-7 TRBV6-2/TRBV6-3 ASSESWTSGGYEQY
TRBJ2-1 TRBV27 ASSYLAGGPKYNEQF
TRBJ2-1 TRBV10-3 AISALLAGVGNGQF